This T cell receptor beta chain emerged from a study of OX40 agonist ivuxolimab in advanced cancers. Repertoires were generated with immunoSEQ multiplex PCR, while TCRdb's copy carries only in-frame clones and drops some. Here the sample spans more than 50,000 clones, less than 85% being singletons. Whole-study findings and limits: Partial responders dosed at 0.1-3.0 mg/kg displayed clonal expansion ranking among the lowest. Normalized T-cell clonal expansion was also low in some nonresponders. In the 0.1 to 3.0 mg/kg range, CD4+ and CD8+ blood T cells had expanded clonally by week 6.

The V gene's germline CDR1 is LNHDA and CDR2 SQIVND (reference sequence). With V trimmed by 3 bases and J by 4 bases, 4 bases remained unmatched. The CDR3 totals 14 residues. Comments on this clone: The antigen is not known.

This specimen was CD4+ or CD8+ T cells sorted from blood, taken in a trial of the OX40 agonist ivuxolimab. The V and J genes are TRBV19 and TRBJ2-3, with 7 bases aligning to TRBD2. This TCR came from an adult with an advanced solid tumor such as melanoma, head and neck, liver or kidney cancer. The CDR3 region is CASSMGGQSDTQYF. The CDR3 DNA reads TGTGCCAGTAGTATGGGAGGGCAGTCAGATACGCAGTATTTT.